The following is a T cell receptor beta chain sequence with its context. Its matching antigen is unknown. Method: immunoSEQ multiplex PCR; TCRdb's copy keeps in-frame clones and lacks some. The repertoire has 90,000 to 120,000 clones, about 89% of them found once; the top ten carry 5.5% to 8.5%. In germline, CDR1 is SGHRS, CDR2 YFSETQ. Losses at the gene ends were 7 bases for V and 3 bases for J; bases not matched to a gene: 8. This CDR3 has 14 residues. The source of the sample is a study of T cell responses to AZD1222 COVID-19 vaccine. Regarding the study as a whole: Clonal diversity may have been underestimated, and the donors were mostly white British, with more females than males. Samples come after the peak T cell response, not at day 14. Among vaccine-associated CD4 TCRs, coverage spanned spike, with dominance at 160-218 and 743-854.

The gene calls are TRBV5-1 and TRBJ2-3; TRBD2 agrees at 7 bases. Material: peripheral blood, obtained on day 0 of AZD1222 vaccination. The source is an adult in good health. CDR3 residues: CASRPRGSTDTQYF. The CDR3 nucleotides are TGCGCCAGCCGCCCGCGCGGGAGTACAGATACGCAGTATTTT.